This T cell receptor (beta chain) is from a study of shared clonotypes between healthy human individuals. Naive CD8 cells lacked CD45RO, underwent positive selection for CCR7 and left out terminally differentiated effector memory CD45RA+ cells. Libraries were prepared by immunoSEQ multiplex PCR; TCRdb keeps only in-frame clonotypes and omits some of them. The top ten clones hold around 0.097% of a sample with 450,000 to 700,000 clones, 95% to 96% of them seen once. The TCR sequence derives from a woman aged 25 to 39 in good health. The sample was naive CD8+ T cells sorted from blood.

CDR3 nucleotides: TGTGCCAGTAGTATAGTGTGGCCCGGACCCAATGAGCAGTTCTTC. Translation gives CASSIVWPGPNEQFF. The V call is TRBV19, the J call TRBJ2-1, with no clear D. Trimming took off 1 base at V and 6 bases at J, with 13 bases between the two ends. The CDR3 is made up of 15 amino acids. Germline assignment: CDR1 LNHDA and CDR2 SQIVND (reference sequence).